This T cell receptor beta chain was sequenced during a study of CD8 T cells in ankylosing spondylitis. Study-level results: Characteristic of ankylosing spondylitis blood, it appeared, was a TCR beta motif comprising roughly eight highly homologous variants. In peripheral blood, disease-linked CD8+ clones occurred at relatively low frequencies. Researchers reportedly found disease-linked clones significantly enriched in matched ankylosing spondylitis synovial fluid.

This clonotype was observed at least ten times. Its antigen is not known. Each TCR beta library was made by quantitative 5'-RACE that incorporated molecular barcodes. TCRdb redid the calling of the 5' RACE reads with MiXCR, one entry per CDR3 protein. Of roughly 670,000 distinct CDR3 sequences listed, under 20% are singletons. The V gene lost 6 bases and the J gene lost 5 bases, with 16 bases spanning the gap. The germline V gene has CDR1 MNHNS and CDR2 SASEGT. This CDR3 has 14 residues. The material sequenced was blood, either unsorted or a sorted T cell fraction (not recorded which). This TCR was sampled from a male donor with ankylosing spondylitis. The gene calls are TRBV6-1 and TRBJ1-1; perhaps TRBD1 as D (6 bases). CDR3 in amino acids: CASSLIQGSTEAFF. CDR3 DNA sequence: TGTGCCAGCAGCTTGATACAGGGTTCGACTGAAGCTTTCTTT.